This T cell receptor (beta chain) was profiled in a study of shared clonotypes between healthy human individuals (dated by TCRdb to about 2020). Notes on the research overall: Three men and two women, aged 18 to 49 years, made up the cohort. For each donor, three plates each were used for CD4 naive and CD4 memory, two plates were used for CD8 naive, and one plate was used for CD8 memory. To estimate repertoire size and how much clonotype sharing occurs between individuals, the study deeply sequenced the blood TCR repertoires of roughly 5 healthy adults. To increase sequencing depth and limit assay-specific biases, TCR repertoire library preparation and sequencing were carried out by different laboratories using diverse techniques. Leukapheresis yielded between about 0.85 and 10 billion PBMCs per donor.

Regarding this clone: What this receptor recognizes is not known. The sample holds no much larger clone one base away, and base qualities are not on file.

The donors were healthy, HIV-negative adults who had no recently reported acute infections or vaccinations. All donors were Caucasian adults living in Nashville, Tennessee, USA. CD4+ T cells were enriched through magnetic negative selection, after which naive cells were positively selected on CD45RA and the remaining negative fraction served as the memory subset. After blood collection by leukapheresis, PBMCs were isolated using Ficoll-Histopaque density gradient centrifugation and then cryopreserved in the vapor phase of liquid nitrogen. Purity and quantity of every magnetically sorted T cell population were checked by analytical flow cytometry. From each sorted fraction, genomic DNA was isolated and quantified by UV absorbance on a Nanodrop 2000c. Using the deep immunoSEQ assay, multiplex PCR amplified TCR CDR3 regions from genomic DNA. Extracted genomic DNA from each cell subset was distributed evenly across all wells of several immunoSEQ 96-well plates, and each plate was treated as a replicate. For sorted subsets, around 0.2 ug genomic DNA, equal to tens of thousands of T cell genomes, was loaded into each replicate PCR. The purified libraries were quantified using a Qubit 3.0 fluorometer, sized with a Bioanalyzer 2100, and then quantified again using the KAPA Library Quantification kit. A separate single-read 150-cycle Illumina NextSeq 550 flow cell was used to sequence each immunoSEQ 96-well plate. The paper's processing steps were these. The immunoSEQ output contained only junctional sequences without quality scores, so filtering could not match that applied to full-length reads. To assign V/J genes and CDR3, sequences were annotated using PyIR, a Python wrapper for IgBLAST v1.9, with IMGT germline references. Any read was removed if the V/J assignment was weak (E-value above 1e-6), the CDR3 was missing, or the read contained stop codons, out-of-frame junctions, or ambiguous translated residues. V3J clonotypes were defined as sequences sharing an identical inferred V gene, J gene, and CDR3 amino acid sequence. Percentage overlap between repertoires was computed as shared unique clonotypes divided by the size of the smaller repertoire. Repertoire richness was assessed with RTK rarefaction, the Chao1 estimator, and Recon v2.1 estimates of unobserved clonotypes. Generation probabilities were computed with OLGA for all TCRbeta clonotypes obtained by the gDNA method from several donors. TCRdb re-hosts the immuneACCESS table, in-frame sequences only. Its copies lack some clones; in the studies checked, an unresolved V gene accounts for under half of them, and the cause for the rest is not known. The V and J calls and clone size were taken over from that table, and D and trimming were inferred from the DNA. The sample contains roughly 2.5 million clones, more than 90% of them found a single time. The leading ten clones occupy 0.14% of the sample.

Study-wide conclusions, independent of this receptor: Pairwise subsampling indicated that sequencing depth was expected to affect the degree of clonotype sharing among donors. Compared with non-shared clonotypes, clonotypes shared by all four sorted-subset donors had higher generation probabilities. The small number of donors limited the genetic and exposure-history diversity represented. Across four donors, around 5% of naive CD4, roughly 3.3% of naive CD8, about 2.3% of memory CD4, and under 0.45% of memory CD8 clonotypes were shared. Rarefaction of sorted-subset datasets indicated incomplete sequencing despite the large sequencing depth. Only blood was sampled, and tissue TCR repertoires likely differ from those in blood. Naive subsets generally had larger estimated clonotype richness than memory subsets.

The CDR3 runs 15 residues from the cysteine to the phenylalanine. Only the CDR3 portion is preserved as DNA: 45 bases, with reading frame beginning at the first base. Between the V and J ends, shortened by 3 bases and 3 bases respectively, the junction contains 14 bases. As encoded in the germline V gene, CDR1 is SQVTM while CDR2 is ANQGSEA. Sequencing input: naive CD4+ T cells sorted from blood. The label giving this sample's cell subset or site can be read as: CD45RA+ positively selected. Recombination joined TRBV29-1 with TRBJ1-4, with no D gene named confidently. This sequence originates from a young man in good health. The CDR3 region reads CSVDLLGKSNEKLFF. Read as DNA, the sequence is TGCAGCGTTGATCTCCTCGGGAAGTCTAATGAAAAACTGTTTTTT.